These 6 T cell receptor beta chains share one sample of origin, sequenced in a study of identical twins. TCRdb analysed the 5' RACE reads with MiXCR anew, one entry per CDR3 protein. The sample includes about 720,000 distinct CDR3 sequences, around a sixth of them seen just once. Another study also made use of these data, one on T cells expressing NK-cell markers.

What was sequenced was PBMCs. These receptors all come from a woman between 18 and 29 years old in good health.

In this sample, this clonotype turned up a few times. The rearrangement joins TRBV12-3 or TRBV12-4 to TRBJ2-5; 7 bases match TRBD2. CDR3 length: 15 residues. After removal of 0 bases from V and 4 bases from J, the junction contained 5 bases not matched to a gene. CDR3 bases: TGTGCCAGCAGTTTAGCCAGGAAGCGGGGAGAGACCCAGTACTTC. Encoded protein: CASSLARKRGETQYF.

This clonotype was picked up a small number of times. For the CDR3, the DNA is TGTGCCAGCAGTTTCCGAGAGCACTCCGGGGGCGAGCAGTACTTC. It yields the protein CASSFREHSGGEQYF. The chain combines TRBV12-3 or TRBV12-4 with TRBJ2-7, with D possibly being TRBD2 (6 bases). Trimming shortened V by 3 bases and J by 6 bases, and 18 bases separated the two germline ends. The CDR3 length is 15 residues.

V and J are TRBV7-3 and TRBJ1-1, with no clear D. Trimming removed 5 bases at V and 6 bases at J, with 19 bases between. From germline, CDR1 is SGHTA and CDR2 FQGTGA. This CDR3 contains 15 residues. The DNA of the CDR3 is TGTGCCAGCAGCCCTTTTACGGGTGGGAGTGCTGAAGCTTTCTTT. Translating gives CASSPFTGGSAEAFF.

The gene calls are TRBV18 and TRBJ2-1; TRBD2 aligns across 10 bases. V trimming: 6 bases; J trimming: 12 bases; junction bases outside the gene matches: 14. Germline V lookup: CDR1 KGHSH, CDR2 LQKENI. This CDR3 has 15 residues. The CDR3 nucleotides are TGTGCCAGCTCCATCGCCCCTAGCGGGAGAGCATCGCAGTTCTTC. This encodes CASSIAPSGRASQFF.

V usage is TRBV7-2 and J usage is TRBJ1-2, with 9 bases that match TRBD1. Per the germline V gene, CDR1 is SGHTA and CDR2 is FQGNSA. The CDR3 totals 14 residues. The ends lost 5 bases at V and 8 bases at J; junction bases unmatched: 9. CDR3 DNA sequence: TGTGCCAGCAGCACCGGACAGGGGAACGTGGGCTACACCTTC. Protein: CASSTGQGNVGYTF.

The chain employs TRBV10-3 and TRBJ1-2; TRBD1 matches at 7 bases. The CDR3 loop spans 13 amino acids. Germline V gene data show CDR1 as ENHRY and CDR2 as SYGVKD. The ends lost 6 bases at V and 1 base at J; junction bases unmatched: 2. The CDR3 loop reads CAISGDSNYGYTF. The CDR3 DNA is TGTGCCATCAGCGGGGACAGTAACTATGGCTACACCTTC.